Below are 7 T cell receptor beta chains sequenced from a single sample in a study of cytomegalovirus exposure and HLA in healthy donors. Sequencing was performed with immunoSEQ multiplex PCR; in TCRdb, only in-frame clones are kept and a portion is missing. The sample has over 150,000 clones; roughly 84% are singletons. Material for sequencing was PBMCs. Receptor source: a human donor in good health.

The rearrangement uses TRBV15 and TRBJ2-3, with 12 bases fitting TRBD2. The length of the CDR3 is 15 residues. In germline, CDR1 is LNHNV, CDR2 YYDKDF (reference sequence). The J segment lost 4 bases and the V segment lost 3 bases, leaving 2 bases of the junction unmatched. This CDR3 reads CATSRTSGGSDTQYF. The CDR3 region has the DNA TGTGCCACCAGCAGGACTAGCGGGGGTTCAGATACGCAGTATTTT.

A note on this clone: Other DNA sequences within the sample encode an identical CDR3. The gene calls are TRBV6-4 and TRBJ2-1, with 12 bases fitting TRBD2. This CDR3 is 15 amino acids long. The J segment lost 3 bases and the V segment lost 3 bases, leaving 0 bases of the junction unmatched. Germline V gene lookup returns CDR1 MRHNA and CDR2 SNTAGT. The CDR3 loop reads CASSETSGGYNEQFF. The CDR3 nucleotides read TGTGCCAGCAGTGAGACTAGCGGGGGCTACAATGAGCAGTTCTTC.

This clone was picked up one time. This chain links TRBV6-1 with TRBJ2-7, with 9 bases fitting TRBD1. CDR3 length: 15 amino acids. Germline loops: CDR1 MNHNS, CDR2 SASEGT. With V trimmed by 4 bases and J by 3 bases, 7 bases remained unmatched. DNA of the CDR3: TGTGCCAGCAGTGTGTACCGGGACAGGGACTACGAGCAGTACTTC. It encodes CASSVYRDRDYEQYF.

The rearrangement uses TRBV2 and TRBJ2-7; D possibly corresponds to TRBD2 (5 bases). This CDR3 comprises 12 residues. Germline lookup yields CDR1 SNHLY and CDR2 FYNNEI. Trimming removed 6 bases from V and 2 bases from J, with 8 bases in between. CDR3 bases: TGTGCCAGCAGGGACTCAGCCTACGAGCAGTACTTC. Amino acid sequence: CASRDSAYEQYF.

V and J are TRBV2 and TRBJ2-1, with D perhaps matching TRBD2 (5 bases). The CDR3 contains 14 residues. The germline gives CDR1 SNHLY, CDR2 FYNNEI. With 4 bases removed from V and 9 bases from J, the gap between germline ends came to 16 bases. This chain's CDR3 is CASSGEDSPSEQFF. The CDR3 coding sequence is TGTGCCAGCAGTGGTGAGGACTCCCCCAGTGAGCAGTTCTTC.

This clone was counted a few times. The chain combines TRBV7-9 with TRBJ1-6; TRBD1 aligns across 12 bases. Unmatched junction bases numbered 4, after V lost 1 base and J lost 9 bases. CDR3 size: 16 residues. Per germline, CDR1 SEHNR and CDR2 FQNEAQ (reference sequence). The CDR3 loop is CASSLGGTGGGSPLHF. The CDR3 DNA reads TGTGCCAGCAGCTTAGGAGGGACAGGGGGCGGTTCACCCCTCCACTTT. The full variable domain, with the rest looked up from reference TRBV7-9 and TRBJ1-6, is DTGVSQNPRHKITKRGQNVTFRCDPISEHNRLYWYRQTLGQGPEFLTYFQNEAQLEKSRLLSDRFSAERPKGSFSTLEIQRTEQGDSAMYLCASSLGGTGGGSPLHFGNGTRLTVT.

The V gene is TRBV4-1, the J gene TRBJ2-1; 10 bases fit TRBD2. The V and J ends lost 0 bases and 10 bases, in that order; junction bases with no gene match: 9. This CDR3 region has 16 residues. CDR1 is MGHRA, CDR2 YSYEKL, per germline. CDR3 amino acids: CASSQDWSGRDDEQFF. CDR3 bases: TGCGCCAGCAGCCAAGATTGGAGCGGGAGGGATGACGAGCAGTTCTTC.